The 17 T cell receptor beta chains in this list originate from one sample, sequenced in a study of shared clonotypes between healthy human individuals. The method was immunoSEQ multiplex PCR; TCRdb's version includes in-frame clones alone and lacks a portion of them. This sample has roughly 700,000 clones, with roughly 91% found just once. The sample comprised memory CD8+ T cells from PBMCs. Sample subset: CD45RO+ cells pooled with CCR7-negative TemRA cells. These TCRs come from a man aged 18 to 35 in good health. Some clones in this sample may be carry-over from other donors' samples.

The chain joins TRBV6-4 to TRBJ2-2; possible D gene TRBD2, 6 bases. The CDR3 runs to 14 residues. The germline V gene encodes CDR1 MRHNA and CDR2 SNTAGT. The germline V and J ends were trimmed by 4 bases and 5 bases, with 11 bases remaining between them. In DNA, the CDR3 is TGTGCCAGCAGTGCTGGGGGGTCGACCGGGGAGCTGTTTTTT. Translated: CASSAGGSTGELFF.

The chain couples TRBV11-2 to TRBJ2-7; 9 bases agree with TRBD2. Trimming removed 1 base from V and 7 bases from J; junction bases left unmatched: 11. CDR3 size: 16 residues. Looked up from germline, CDR1 is SGHAT and CDR2 is FQNNGV. DNA for the CDR3: TGTGCCAGCAGCTTAGGGCCGGGACTAGCCTCTCGAGAGCAGTACTTC. Its protein is CASSLGPGLASREQYF. The variable domain in full, completed from reference TRBV11-2 and TRBJ2-7, reads EAGVAQSPRYKIIEKRQSVAFWCNPISGHATLYWYQQILGQGPKLLIQFQNNGVVDDSQLPKDRFSAERLKGVDSTLKIQPAKLEDSAVYLCASSLGPGLASREQYFGPGTRLTVT.

The chain has TRBV5-1 and TRBJ1-2; D is undetermined. From germline, CDR1 is SGHRS and CDR2 YFSETQ. The germline V and J ends were trimmed by 0 bases and 8 bases, with 20 bases remaining between them. The length of the CDR3 is 16 residues. The CDR3 loop is CASSLVSASGPWGYTF. DNA for the CDR3: TGCGCCAGCAGCTTGGTAAGTGCGTCAGGTCCATGGGGCTACACCTTC.

The chain carries TRBV7-9 and TRBJ2-5; D remains unclear. V was pared by 8 bases and J by 2 bases, with 9 bases between. This CDR3 spans 12 amino acids. Germline V gene data show CDR1 as SEHNR and CDR2 as FQNEAQ (reference sequence). The CDR3 sequence is CASGRVQETQYF. As DNA, the CDR3 is TGTGCCAGCGGACGGGTACAAGAGACCCAGTACTTC.

Note on this clone: The same CDR3 is also encoded by other DNA sequences in this sample. The chain links TRBV4-3 to TRBJ2-1; 11 bases fit TRBD2. This CDR3 has 15 amino acids. The junction had 3 bases not matched to a gene; V was cut back by 4 bases and J by 4 bases. The germline V gene encodes CDR1 LGHNA and CDR2 YSLEER. The CDR3 DNA reads as TGCGCCAGCAGCCCGGGACTAGCGGAATACAATGAGCAGTTCTTC. Its protein product is CASSPGLAEYNEQFF.

This chain joins TRBV5-8 and TRBJ2-3; TRBD2 matches at 9 bases. CDR1 is SGHTS, CDR2 YDEGEE, per germline. The CDR3 totals 16 residues. The trim removed 2 bases at V and 6 bases at J, leaving 10 bases unmatched. The CDR3, as DNA: TGTGCCAGCAGCTTCGGTAGCGGGAGAGGGAGGGATACGCAGTATTTT. Encoded protein: CASSFGSGRGRDTQYF.

J is TRBJ2-7 and V is TRBV4-1; 11 bases agree with TRBD2. Losses at the gene ends were 4 bases for V and 2 bases for J; bases not matched to a gene: 7. CDR3 size: 16 residues. The V gene's germline CDR1 is MGHRA and CDR2 YSYEKL. In DNA form, the CDR3 reads TGCGCCAGCAGCCCTTCCGGGACTAGCGGAGCCTACGAGCAGTACTTC. Protein: CASSPSGTSGAYEQYF.

The chain carries TRBV6-5 and TRBJ2-7; 7 nucleotides line up with TRBD1. V shed 0 bases, J shed 4 bases, and the junction held 3 bases outside the gene matches. Looked up from germline, CDR1 is MNHEY and CDR2 is SVGAGI. The CDR3 is 14 amino acids. DNA of the CDR3: TGTGCCAGCAGTTACTCGGACAGGCAGTACGAGCAGTACTTC. It yields the protein CASSYSDRQYEQYF.

V is TRBV6-1 and J is TRBJ2-5; unclear D gene. The germline V gene has CDR1 MNHNS and CDR2 SASEGT. The CDR3 sequence is 17 residues long. The V end lost 1 base, the J end lost 1 base, and 16 bases lay between the germline ends. The CDR3 protein is CASSEEVRERSQETQYF. CDR3 bases: TGTGCCAGCAGTGAAGAGGTAAGGGAACGAAGCCAAGAGACCCAGTACTTC.

The chain combines TRBV11-2 with TRBJ2-2, with TRBD2 matching 9 bases. Germline CDR1 is SGHAT and CDR2 is FQNNGV. The CDR3 consists of 18 residues. The V gene end was trimmed by 1 base and the J gene end by 4 bases; junction bases not matched to a gene: 10. The CDR3 coding sequence is TGTGCCAGCAGCTTAGGAAGGGTTTTAGCGGGAGTCACCGGGGAGCTGTTTTTT. This sequence encodes CASSLGRVLAGVTGELFF.

The V call is TRBV27, the J call TRBJ1-4, with 8 nucleotides matching TRBD1. Germline lookup yields CDR1 MNHEY and CDR2 SMNVEV (reference sequence). Trimming removed 0 bases from V and 0 bases from J; junction bases left unmatched: 3. CDR3 length: 17 amino acids. CDR3 nucleotide sequence: TGTGCCAGCAGTTTATCTCGGACAGGGACAACTAATGAAAAACTGTTTTTT. It encodes CASSLSRTGTTNEKLFF.

This chain connects TRBV2 to TRBJ2-7, with TRBD1 matching 7 bases. Germline lookup yields CDR1 SNHLY and CDR2 FYNNEI. The CDR3 runs to 15 residues. J gave up 5 bases and V 5 bases, and 12 bases lay outside the gene matches. The CDR3 reads CASSTLRDSSHEQYF. Written as DNA, the CDR3 is TGTGCCAGCAGTACTCTTCGGGACAGTTCACACGAGCAGTACTTC.

This clone was seen just once. The V call is TRBV27, the J call TRBJ2-3; 7 bases match TRBD2. Germline loops: CDR1 MNHEY, CDR2 SMNVEV (reference sequence). This CDR3 spans 16 amino acids. The junction had 8 bases not matched to a gene; V was cut back by 3 bases and J by 2 bases. CDR3 region: CASSFSTSSSTDTQYF. CDR3 coding DNA: TGTGCCAGCAGTTTTTCGACTAGCTCCTCCACAGATACGCAGTATTTT.

Only one count was recorded for this clone. The same CDR3 can be traced to other DNA sequences in this sample. The chain has TRBV29-1 and TRBJ2-7, with D unclear. With 4 bases removed from V and 1 base from J, the gap between germline ends came to 8 bases. Germline V gene data show CDR1 as SQVTM and CDR2 as ANQGSEA. The CDR3 loop spans 12 amino acids. The CDR3 nucleotides are TGCAGCGTTGTAAGCAGTTCCTACGAGCAGTACTTC. It specifies CSVVSSSYEQYF.

V usage is TRBV7-2 and J usage is TRBJ2-6; D is perhaps TRBD2 (7 bases). The CDR3 runs 16 residues. Germline V gives CDR1 SGHTA, CDR2 FQGNSA. V dropped 5 bases and J dropped 7 bases, with 18 bases sitting between them. The DNA of the CDR3 is TGTGCCAGCAGCGCGCGCGGGGGCAGGCTTGCCAACGTCCTGACTTTC. Its protein product is CASSARGGRLANVLTF.

V usage is TRBV4-2 and J usage is TRBJ2-3; 8 bases map to TRBD2. Germline-derived CDR1 and CDR2 are LGHNA and YNFKEQ. The CDR3 covers 17 residues. V lost 0 bases and J lost 0; bases outside the gene matches: 5. The CDR3 coding sequence is TGTGCCAGCAGCCAAGAAAAGCGGGAGAGTAGCACAGATACGCAGTATTTT. This sequence encodes CASSQEKRESSTDTQYF.

The V gene is TRBV28, the J gene TRBJ2-1, with a weak D call TRBD2 (7 bases). The CDR3 contains 13 residues. CDR1 and CDR2 from the germline V gene are MDHEN and SYDVKM. Trimming pared 6 bases from V and 10 bases from J, leaving 16 bases between. In DNA form, the CDR3 reads TGTGCCAGCAGCCTCCCCGAGGGGGGGGAGCAGTTCTTC. Its translation is CASSLPEGGEQFF. The full variable domain, rest sourced from reference TRBV28 and TRBJ2-1, is DVKVTQSSRYLVKRTGEKVFLECVQDMDHENMFWYRQDPGLGLRLIYFSYDVKMKEKGDIPEGYSVSREKKERFSLILESASTNQTSMYLCASSLPEGGEQFFGPGTRLTVL.